This record covers a single T cell receptor beta chain. Its antigen is currently unknown. Some clones are missing from TCRdb's copy, which holds only in-frame ones; the method was immunoSEQ multiplex PCR. The sample includes 130,000 to 150,000 clones, 70% to 90% of them seen just once. Regarding time point: baseline pretreatment blood. Indicated treatment: 15 Gy SBRT to primary tumor, nephrectomy 4 weeks later. The data derive from a study of radiation and T cells in renal cell carcinoma. Study observations and caveats: From baseline, blood top tumor clonotypes peaked at 2 weeks post-radiation.

Per germline, CDR1 SGHTA and CDR2 FQGNSA. Unmatched junction bases numbered 6, after V lost 2 bases and J lost 12 bases. This CDR3 has 13 residues. The sample here was blood, taken from a patient whose treatment included radiotherapy and nephrectomy. The V call is TRBV7-2, the J call TRBJ1-2; the match to TRBD1 covers 10 bases. The origin of this receptor is a woman between 45 and 60 years old with renal cell carcinoma. The DNA of the CDR3 is TGTGCCAGCAGCTTAAGCCCGGGACAGGGGAACACCTTC. Its translation: CASSLSPGQGNTF.